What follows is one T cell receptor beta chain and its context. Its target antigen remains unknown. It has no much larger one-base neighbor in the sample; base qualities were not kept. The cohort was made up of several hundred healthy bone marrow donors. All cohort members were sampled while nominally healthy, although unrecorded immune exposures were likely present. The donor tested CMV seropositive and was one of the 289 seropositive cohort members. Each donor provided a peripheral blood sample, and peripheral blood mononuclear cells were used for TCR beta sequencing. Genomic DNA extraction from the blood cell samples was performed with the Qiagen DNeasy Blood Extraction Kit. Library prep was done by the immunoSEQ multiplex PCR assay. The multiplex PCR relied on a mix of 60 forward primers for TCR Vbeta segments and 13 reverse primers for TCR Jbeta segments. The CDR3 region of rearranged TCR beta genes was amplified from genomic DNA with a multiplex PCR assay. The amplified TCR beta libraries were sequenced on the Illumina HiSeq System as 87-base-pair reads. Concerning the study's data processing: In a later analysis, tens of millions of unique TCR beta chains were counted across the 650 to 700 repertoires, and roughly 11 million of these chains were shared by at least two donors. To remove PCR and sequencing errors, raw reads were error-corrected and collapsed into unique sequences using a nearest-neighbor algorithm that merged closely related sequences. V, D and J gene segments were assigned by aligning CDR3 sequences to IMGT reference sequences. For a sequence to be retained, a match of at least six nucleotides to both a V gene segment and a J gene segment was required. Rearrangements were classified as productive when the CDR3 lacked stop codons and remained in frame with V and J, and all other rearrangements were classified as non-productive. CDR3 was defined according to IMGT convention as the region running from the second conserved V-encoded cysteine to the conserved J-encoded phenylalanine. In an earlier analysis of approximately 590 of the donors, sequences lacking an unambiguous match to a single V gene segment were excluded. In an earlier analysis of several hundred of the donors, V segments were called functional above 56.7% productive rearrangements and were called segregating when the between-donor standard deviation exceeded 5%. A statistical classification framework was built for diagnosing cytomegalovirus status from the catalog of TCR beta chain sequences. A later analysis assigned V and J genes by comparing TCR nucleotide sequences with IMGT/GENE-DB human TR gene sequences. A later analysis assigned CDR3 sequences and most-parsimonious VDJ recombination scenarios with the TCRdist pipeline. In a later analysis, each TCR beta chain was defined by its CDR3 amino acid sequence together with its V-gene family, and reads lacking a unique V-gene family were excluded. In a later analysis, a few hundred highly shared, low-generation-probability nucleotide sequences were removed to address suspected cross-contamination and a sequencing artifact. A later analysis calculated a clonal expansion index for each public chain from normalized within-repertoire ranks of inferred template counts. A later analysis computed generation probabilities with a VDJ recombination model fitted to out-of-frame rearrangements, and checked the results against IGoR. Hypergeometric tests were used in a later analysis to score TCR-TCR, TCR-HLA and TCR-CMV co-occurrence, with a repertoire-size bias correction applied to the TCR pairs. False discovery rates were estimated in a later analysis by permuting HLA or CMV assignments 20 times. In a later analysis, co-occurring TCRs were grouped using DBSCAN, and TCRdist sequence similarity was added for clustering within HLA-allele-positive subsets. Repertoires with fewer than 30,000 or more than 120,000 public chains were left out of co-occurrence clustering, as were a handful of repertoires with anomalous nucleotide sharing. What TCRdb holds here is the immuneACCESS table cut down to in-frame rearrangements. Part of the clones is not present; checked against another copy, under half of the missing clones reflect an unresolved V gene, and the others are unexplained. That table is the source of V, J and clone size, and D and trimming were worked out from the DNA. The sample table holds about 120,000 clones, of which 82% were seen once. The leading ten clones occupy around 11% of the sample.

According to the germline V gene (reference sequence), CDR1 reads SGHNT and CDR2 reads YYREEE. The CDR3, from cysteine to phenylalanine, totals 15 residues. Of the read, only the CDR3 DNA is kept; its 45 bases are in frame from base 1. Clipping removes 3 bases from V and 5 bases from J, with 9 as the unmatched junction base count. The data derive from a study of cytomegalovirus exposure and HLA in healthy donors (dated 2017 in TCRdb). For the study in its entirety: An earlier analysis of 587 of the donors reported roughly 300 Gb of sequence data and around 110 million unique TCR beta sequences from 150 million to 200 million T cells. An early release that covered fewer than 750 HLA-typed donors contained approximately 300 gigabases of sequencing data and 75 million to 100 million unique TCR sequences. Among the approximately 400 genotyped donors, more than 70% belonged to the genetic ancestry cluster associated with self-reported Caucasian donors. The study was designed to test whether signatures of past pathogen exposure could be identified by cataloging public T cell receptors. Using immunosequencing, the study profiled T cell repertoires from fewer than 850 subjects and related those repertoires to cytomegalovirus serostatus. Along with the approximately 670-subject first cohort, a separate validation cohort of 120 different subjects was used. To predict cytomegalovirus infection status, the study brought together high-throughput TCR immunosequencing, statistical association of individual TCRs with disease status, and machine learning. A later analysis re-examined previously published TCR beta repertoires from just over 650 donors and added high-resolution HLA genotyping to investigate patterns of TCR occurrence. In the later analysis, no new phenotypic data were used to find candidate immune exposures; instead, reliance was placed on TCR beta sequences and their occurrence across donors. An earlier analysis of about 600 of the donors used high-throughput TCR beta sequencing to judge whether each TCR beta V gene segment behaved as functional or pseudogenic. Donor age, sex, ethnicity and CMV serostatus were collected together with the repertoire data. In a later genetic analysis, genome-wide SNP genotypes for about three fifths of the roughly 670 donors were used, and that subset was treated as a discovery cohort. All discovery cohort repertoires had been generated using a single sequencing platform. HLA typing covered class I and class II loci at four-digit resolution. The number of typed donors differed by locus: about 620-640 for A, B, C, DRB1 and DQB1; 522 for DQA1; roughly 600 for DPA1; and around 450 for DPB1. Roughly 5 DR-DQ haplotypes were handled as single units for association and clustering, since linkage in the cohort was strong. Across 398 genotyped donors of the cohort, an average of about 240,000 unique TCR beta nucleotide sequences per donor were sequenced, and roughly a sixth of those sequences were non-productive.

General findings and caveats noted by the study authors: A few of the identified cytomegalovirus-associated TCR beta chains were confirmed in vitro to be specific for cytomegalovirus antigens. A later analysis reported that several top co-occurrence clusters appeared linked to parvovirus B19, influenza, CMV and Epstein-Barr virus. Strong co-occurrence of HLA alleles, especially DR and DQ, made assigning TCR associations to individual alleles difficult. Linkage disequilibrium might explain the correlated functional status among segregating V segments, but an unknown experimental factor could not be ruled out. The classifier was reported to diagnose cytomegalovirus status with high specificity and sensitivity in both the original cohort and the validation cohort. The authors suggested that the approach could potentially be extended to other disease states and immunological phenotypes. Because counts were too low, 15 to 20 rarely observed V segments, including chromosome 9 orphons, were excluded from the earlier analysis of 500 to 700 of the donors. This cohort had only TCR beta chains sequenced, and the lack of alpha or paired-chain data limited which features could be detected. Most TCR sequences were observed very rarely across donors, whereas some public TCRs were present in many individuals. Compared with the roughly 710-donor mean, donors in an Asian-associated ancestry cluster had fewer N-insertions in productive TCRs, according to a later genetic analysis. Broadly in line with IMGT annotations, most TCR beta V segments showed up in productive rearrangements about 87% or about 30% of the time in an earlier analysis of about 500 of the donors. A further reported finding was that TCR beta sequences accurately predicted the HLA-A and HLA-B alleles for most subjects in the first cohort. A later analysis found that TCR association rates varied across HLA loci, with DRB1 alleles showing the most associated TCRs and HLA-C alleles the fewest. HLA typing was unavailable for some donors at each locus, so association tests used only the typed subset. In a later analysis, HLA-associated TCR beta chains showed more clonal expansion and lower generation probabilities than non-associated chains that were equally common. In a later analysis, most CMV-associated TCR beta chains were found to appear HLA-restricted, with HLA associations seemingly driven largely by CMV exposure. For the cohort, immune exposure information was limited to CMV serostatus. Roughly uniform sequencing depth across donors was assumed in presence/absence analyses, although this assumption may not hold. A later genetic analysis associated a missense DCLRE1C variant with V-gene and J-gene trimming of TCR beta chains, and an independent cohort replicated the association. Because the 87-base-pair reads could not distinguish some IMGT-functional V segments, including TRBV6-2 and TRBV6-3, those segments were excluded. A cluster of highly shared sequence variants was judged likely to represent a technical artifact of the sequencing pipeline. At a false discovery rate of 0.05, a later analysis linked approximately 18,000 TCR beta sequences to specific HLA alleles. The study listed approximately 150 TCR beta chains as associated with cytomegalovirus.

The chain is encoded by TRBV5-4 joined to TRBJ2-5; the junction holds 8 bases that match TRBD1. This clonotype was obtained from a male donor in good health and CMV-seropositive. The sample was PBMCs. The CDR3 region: CASSSETGGWETQYF. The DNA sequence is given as TGTGCCAGCAGCTCGGAAACAGGGGGATGGGAGACCCAGTACTTC.